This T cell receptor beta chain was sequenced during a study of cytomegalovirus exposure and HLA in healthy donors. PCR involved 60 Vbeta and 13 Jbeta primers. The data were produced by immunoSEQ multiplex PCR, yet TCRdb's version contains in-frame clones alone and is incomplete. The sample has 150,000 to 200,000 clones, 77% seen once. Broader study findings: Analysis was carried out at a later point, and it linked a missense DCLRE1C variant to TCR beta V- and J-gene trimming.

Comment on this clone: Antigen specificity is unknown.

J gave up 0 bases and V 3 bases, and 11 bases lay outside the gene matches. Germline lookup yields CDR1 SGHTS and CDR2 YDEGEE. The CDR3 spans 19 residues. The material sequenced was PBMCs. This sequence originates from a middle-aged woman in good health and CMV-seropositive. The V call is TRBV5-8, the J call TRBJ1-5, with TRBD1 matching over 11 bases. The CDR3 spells CASSYGQGAFSISNQPQHF. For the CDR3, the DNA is TGTGCCAGCAGCTACGGACAGGGGGCTTTTTCGATTAGCAATCAGCCCCAGCATTTT.